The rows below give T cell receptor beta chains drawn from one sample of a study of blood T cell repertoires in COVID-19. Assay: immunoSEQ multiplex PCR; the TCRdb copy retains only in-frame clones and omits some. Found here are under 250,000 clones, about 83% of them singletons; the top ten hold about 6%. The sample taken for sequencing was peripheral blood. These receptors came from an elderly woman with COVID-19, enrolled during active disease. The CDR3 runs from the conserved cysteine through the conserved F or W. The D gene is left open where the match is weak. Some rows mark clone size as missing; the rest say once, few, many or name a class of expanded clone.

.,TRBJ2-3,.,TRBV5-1,CASSVQGDTQYF,TGCGCCAGCAGCGTGCAGGGAGATACGCAGTATTTT
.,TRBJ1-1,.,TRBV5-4,CASSLTGLNTEAFF,TGTGCCAGCAGCTTGACAGGTTTGAACACTGAAGCTTTCTTT
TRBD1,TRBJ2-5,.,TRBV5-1,CASSRQGNSETQYF,TGCGCCAGCAGCCGACAGGGGAACAGCGAGACCCAGTACTTC
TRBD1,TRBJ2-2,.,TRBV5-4,CASAGTETNTGELFF,TGTGCCAGCGCTGGGACAGAGACGAACACCGGGGAGCTGTTTTTT
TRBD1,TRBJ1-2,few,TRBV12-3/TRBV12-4,CASRMTGGYTF,TGTGCCAGCAGAATGACAGGGGGATACACCTTC
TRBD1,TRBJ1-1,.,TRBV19,CASSNRDREGAFF,TGTGCCAGTAGTAACCGGGACAGGGAAGGAGCTTTCTTT
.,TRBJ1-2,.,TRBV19,CASSSYARQLANYGYTF,TGTGCCAGTAGTAGCTACGCTCGACAGCTAGCTAACTATGGCTACACCTTC
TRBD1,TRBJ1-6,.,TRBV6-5,CASTGTGNSPLHF,TGTGCCAGCACTGGGACAGGGAATTCACCCCTCCACTTT
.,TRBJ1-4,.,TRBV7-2,CASSRDSLGFEKLFF,TGTGCCAGCAGCCGGGACTCTCTGGGATTTGAAAAACTGTTTTTT
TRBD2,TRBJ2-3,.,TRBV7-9,CASSLTSGGATDTQYF,TGTGCCAGCAGCTTAACTAGCGGGGGGGCCACAGATACGCAGTATTTT
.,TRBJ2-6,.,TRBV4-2,CASSQDRESSGANVLTF,TGTGCCAGCAGCCAAGATAGGGAGAGCTCTGGGGCCAACGTCCTGACTTTC
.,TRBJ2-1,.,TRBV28,CASSPSDKYNEQFF,TGTGCCAGCAGCCCGTCGGACAAATACAATGAGCAGTTCTTC
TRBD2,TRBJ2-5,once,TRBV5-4,CASTQPEGTSGGGQETQYF,TGTGCCAGCACCCAGCCCGAGGGGACTAGCGGGGGAGGCCAAGAGACCCAGTACTTC
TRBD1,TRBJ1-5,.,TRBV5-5,CASSPLAGGISNQPQHF,TGTGCCAGCAGCCCCCTTGCAGGGGGCATAAGCAATCAGCCCCAGCATTTT
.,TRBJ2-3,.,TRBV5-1,CASSLRTSTDTQYF,TGCGCCAGCAGCTTGAGGACTAGCACAGATACGCAGTATTTT
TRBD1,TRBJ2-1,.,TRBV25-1,CASSDGDRVLNEQFF,TGTGCCAGCAGTGATGGAGACAGGGTCCTCAATGAGCAGTTCTTC
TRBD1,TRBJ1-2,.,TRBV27,CASSQKWGTGHGYTF,TGTGCCAGCAGCCAAAAATGGGGGACAGGGCATGGCTACACCTTC
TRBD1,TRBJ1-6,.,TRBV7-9,CASSSQGEQSPLHF,TGTGCCAGCAGCTCCCAGGGGGAGCAATCACCCCTCCACTTT
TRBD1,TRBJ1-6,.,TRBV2,CASRGDRLGNSPLHF,TGTGCCAGCAGGGGGGACAGGTTGGGTAATTCACCCCTCCACTTT
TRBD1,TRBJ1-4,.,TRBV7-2,CASSLNRGTNEKLFF,TGTGCCAGCAGCCTTAACAGGGGGACTAATGAAAAACTGTTTTTT
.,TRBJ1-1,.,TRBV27,CASSTGYTEAFF,TGTGCCAGCAGTACAGGGTACACTGAAGCTTTCTTT
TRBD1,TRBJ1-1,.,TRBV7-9,CASSSYRGQGRAFF,TGTGCCAGCAGCTCGTACAGGGGCCAGGGAAGAGCTTTCTTT
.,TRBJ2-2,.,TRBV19,CASSMPRATNTGELFF,TGTGCCAGTAGTATGCCGAGGGCTACGAACACCGGGGAGCTGTTTTTT
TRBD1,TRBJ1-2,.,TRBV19,CASSIRTGVGYTF,TGTGCCAGTAGTATTCGGACAGGGGTGGGCTACACCTTC
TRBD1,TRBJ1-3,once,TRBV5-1,CASSLAGGGLGNTIYF,TGCGCCAGCAGCTTGGCAGGGGGCGGACTTGGAAACACCATATATTTT
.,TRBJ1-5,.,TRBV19,CASSIDHSLSNQPQHF,TGTGCCAGTAGTATAGATCACAGTCTTAGCAATCAGCCCCAGCATTTT
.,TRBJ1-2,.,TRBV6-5,CASSYSIPGDYGYTF,TGTGCCAGCAGTTACTCGATTCCCGGGGACTATGGCTACACCTTC
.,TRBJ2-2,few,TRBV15,CATSNRGGSTGELFF,TGTGCCACCAGCAACAGGGGGGGTAGCACCGGGGAGCTGTTTTTT
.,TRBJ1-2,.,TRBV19,CASNPTVNYGYTF,TGTGCCAGTAACCCGACAGTGAACTATGGCTACACCTTC
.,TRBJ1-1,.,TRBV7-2,CASSFERGTEAFF,TGTGCCAGCAGCTTCGAGCGGGGCACTGAAGCTTTCTTT
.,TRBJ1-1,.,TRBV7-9,CASSLDLVETEAFF,TGTGCCAGCAGCTTAGACCTGGTAGAGACTGAAGCTTTCTTT
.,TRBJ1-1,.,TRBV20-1,CSASGGTEAFF,TGCAGTGCCTCAGGAGGAACTGAAGCTTTCTTT
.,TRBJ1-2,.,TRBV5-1,CASHQTGIFSNYGYTF,TGCGCCAGCCATCAGACCGGGATCTTTTCAAACTATGGCTACACCTTC
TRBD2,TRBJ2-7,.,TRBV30,CAWSVAGGTSYEQYF,TGTGCCTGGAGTGTAGCGGGGGGTACCTCCTACGAGCAGTACTTC
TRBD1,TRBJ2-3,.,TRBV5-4,CASSKTGTGSKTDTQYF,TGTGCCAGCAGCAAAACCGGGACAGGGTCAAAGACAGATACGCAGTATTTT
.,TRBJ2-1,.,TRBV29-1,CSVEDTGYNEQFF,TGCAGCGTTGAAGACACAGGTTACAATGAGCAGTTCTTC
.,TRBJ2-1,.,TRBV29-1,CSVDGNGPEQFF,TGCAGCGTTGATGGCAATGGCCCAGAGCAGTTCTTC
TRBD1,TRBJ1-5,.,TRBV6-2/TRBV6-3,CASSYSPPGQGGQPQHF,TGTGCCAGCAGTTACTCGCCCCCCGGACAGGGAGGCCAGCCCCAGCATTTT
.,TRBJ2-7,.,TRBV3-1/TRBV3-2,CASSSARPSRSSSYEQYF,TGTGCCAGCAGTTCCGCCCGCCCCAGCAGGTCGAGCTCCTACGAGCAGTACTTC
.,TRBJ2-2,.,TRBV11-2,CASSLTSVTNTGELFF,TGTGCCAGCAGCTTAACGAGTGTTACGAACACCGGGGAGCTGTTTTTT
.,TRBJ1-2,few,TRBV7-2,CASSLDASGGYGYTF,TGTGCCAGCAGCTTAGACGCCAGCGGAGGCTATGGCTACACCTTC
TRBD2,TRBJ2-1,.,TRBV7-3,CASSLAGGTYNEQFF,TGTGCCAGCAGCTTGGCGGGGGGTACCTACAATGAGCAGTTCTTC
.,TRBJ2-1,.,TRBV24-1,CATSVPGSSYNEQFF,TGTGCCACCAGTGTCCCGGGGAGCTCCTACAATGAGCAGTTCTTC
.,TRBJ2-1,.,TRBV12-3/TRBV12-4,CASRRGWEQFF,TGTGCCAGCAGAAGGGGGTGGGAGCAGTTCTTC
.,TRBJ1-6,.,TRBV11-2,CASSPRGVQWDNSPLHF,TGTGCCAGCAGCCCGCGGGGGGTACAGTGGGATAATTCACCCCTCCACTTT
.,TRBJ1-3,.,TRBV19,CASSDGGSSGNTIYF,TGTGCCAGTAGCGACGGCGGCAGCTCTGGAAACACCATATATTTT
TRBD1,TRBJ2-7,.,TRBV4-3,CASSQDRQGFYEQYF,TGCGCCAGCAGCCAAGACCGACAGGGTTTCTACGAGCAGTACTTC
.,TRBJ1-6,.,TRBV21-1,CASGTGSSYNSPLHF,TGTGCCAGCGGGACAGGGAGCTCCTATAATTCACCCCTCCACTTT
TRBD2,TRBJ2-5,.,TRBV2,CAGHGLAEETQYF,TGTGCCGGCCATGGGCTAGCGGAGGAGACCCAGTACTTC
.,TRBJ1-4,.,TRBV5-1,CASSLEFPGEKLFF,TGCGCCAGCAGCTTGGAGTTTCCGGGAGAAAAACTGTTTTTT
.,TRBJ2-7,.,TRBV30,CAWRGSYEQYF,TGTGCCTGGCGCGGTTCCTACGAGCAGTACTTC